This is a list of T cell receptor beta chains from one sample in a study of blood T cell repertoires in COVID-19. The repertoire was sequenced with immunoSEQ multiplex PCR; TCRdb's copy has only in-frame clones and lacks some. The sample holds around 50,000 clones, around 73% seen once. Sequencing input: PBMCs or T cells enriched from blood (not recorded which). These receptor sequences come from a woman between 45 and 60 years old with acute COVID-19. CDR3s include the opening cysteine and the closing phenylalanine or tryptophan. Each record gives: J gene, clone size, V gene, D gene, CDR3 DNA, CDR3 protein. A D gene is named only where the DNA matches it firmly. The size entry is marked missing in some rows and otherwise reads once, few, many or a size class.

>TRBJ2-7|few|TRBV5-1|TRBD1
TGCGCCAGCAGCGGGGGGACAGGGAGCTACGAGCAGTACTTC
CASSGGTGSYEQYF
>TRBJ1-4|NA|TRBV19|NA
TGTGCCAGTAGTATAAGAGGGTCGAACTCCGGTGAAAAACTGTTTTTT
CASSIRGSNSGEKLFF
>TRBJ1-5|NA|TRBV10-2|TRBD1
TGCGCCAGCGGGACAGGCAGGAATCAGCCCCAGCATTTT
CASGTGRNQPQHF
>TRBJ1-4|NA|TRBV6-1|NA
TGTGCCAGCAGTGAAATGGGGGGGGAAAAACTGTTTTTT
CASSEMGGEKLFF
>TRBJ1-3|NA|TRBV28|NA
TGTGCCAGCAGTCCGCGCAAAGACACCATATATTTT
CASSPRKDTIYF
>TRBJ2-3|NA|TRBV15|NA
TGTGCCACCAGCAGAGATAGGCAGGGATTAGATACGCAGTATTTT
CATSRDRQGLDTQYF
>TRBJ1-1|once|TRBV19|TRBD1
TGTGCCAGTAGTGACTCAGGGGGAGTGAGTACTGAAGCTTTCTTT
CASSDSGGVSTEAFF
>TRBJ2-7|NA|TRBV6-5|TRBD1
TGTGCCAGCAGTCGACAGGGGAAATACGAGCAGTACTTC
CASSRQGKYEQYF
>TRBJ1-1|NA|TRBV29-1|NA
TGCAGCGTTGGACAGAAGAACACTGAAGCTTTCTTT
CSVGQKNTEAFF
>TRBJ2-7|NA|TRBV28|TRBD2
TGTGCCAGCAAGGAAGTAGCGGGACACTACGAGCAGTACTTC
CASKEVAGHYEQYF
>TRBJ1-2|NA|TRBV24-1|NA
TGTGCCACCAGTGATTTCGGCAGGCAAGGTGGCTACACCTTC
CATSDFGRQGGYTF
>TRBJ2-2|many|TRBV7-9|NA
TGTGCCAGCAGCTCGGACTCCGACACCGGGGAGCTGTTTTTT
CASSSDSDTGELFF
>TRBJ1-4|NA|TRBV3-1/TRBV3-2|NA
TGTGCCAGCAGCCCTCCAGGGCGGCTTGCAACTAATGAAAAACTGTTTTTT
CASSPPGRLATNEKLFF
>TRBJ2-2|NA|TRBV9|NA
TGTGCCAGCAGCGTGGTTAGCGCAGGCGGGGAGCTGTTTTTT
CASSVVSAGGELFF
>TRBJ1-5|few|TRBV4-2|NA
TGTGCCAGCAGCTCACCGGTTAGTTCTCAGCCCCAGCATTTT
CASSSPVSSQPQHF
>TRBJ1-1|NA|TRBV28|NA
TGTGCCAGCAAACGCGGGGAAGCTTTCTTT
CASKRGEAFF
>TRBJ2-7|NA|TRBV9|TRBD1
TGTGCCAGCAGTGATCCGGGACAGGGTACCGGGCAGTACTTC
CASSDPGQGTGQYF
>TRBJ2-2|NA|TRBV6-4|NA
TGTGCCAGCAGAAAGACAGACAACACCGGGGAGCTGTTTTTT
CASRKTDNTGELFF
>TRBJ1-2|NA|TRBV6-5|NA
TGTGCCAGCACCCGTCGGCAGGGCACTAACTATGGCTACACCTTC
CASTRRQGTNYGYTF
>TRBJ1-2|many|TRBV19|NA
TGTGCCAGTAGTATGGGAGGGGGAGGTGGATCCTATGGCTACACCTTC
CASSMGGGGGSYGYTF
>TRBJ2-7|NA|TRBV7-6|NA
TGTGCCAGCAGCTTAGCGCCAGGGGCAGGTAACGAGCAGTACTTC
CASSLAPGAGNEQYF
>TRBJ2-5|NA|TRBV4-1|NA
TGCGCCAGCAGCTTTCAGAGGGCTTCAAGGCAAGAGACCCAGTACTTC
CASSFQRASRQETQYF
>TRBJ2-7|few|TRBV3-1/TRBV3-2|TRBD2
TGTGCCAGCAGCCAAGGGCATAGCGGGGCCCTCTACGAGCAGTACTTC
CASSQGHSGALYEQYF
>TRBJ1-1|NA|TRBV9|NA
TGTGCCAGCAGCTCGGGCGGGGCCGGGGTTTGGAACACTGAAGCTTTCTTT
CASSSGGAGVWNTEAFF
>TRBJ2-7|NA|TRBV28|NA
TGTGCCAGCAGTTTATGGGGCAGGGGTAGGTCCTACGAGCAGTACTTC
CASSLWGRGRSYEQYF
>TRBJ2-1|NA|TRBV20-1|TRBD2
TGCAGTGCTAGTAGGGTAGCGGGGATGTACAATGAGCAGTTCTTC
CSASRVAGMYNEQFF
>TRBJ2-4|NA|TRBV5-1|TRBD1
TGCGCCAGCAGCTTGGCCCCGGACAGGGGAGGAAACATTCAGTACTTC
CASSLAPDRGGNIQYF
>TRBJ1-6|NA|TRBV19|TRBD1
TGTGCCAGTAGTATTCGGACAGGGGCGAATTTAGGGTCACCCCTCCACTTT
CASSIRTGANLGSPLHF
>TRBJ1-2|few|TRBV4-2|NA
TGTGCCAGCAGCCAAGATGAGAGGGGGAAGGGGTATGGCTACACCTTC
CASSQDERGKGYGYTF
>TRBJ2-3|NA|TRBV2|TRBD1
TGTGCCAGCAGTGAAAGGGGACAGGGGACAGATACGCAGTATTTT
CASSERGQGTDTQYF
>TRBJ2-1|NA|TRBV5-1|NA
TGCGCCAGCAGCGGACAGAGTAGCTCCTACAATGAGCAGTTCTTC
CASSGQSSSYNEQFF
>TRBJ1-2|NA|TRBV7-3|TRBD1
TGTGCCAGCAGCCTCTCCCCCGGGACAGTCTATGGCTACACCTTC
CASSLSPGTVYGYTF
>TRBJ1-1|NA|TRBV4-1|NA
TGCGCCAGCAGCCAAGTGGGGAGGGCGGCAAACACTGAAGCTTTCTTT
CASSQVGRAANTEAFF
>TRBJ2-7|NA|TRBV30|TRBD2
TGTGCCTGGAGTGGGAAGGGACTAGCAGGCTACGAGCAGTACTTC
CAWSGKGLAGYEQYF
>TRBJ2-5|NA|TRBV9|NA
TGTGCCAGCAGCGTAGTCGGACACCTCCAAGAGACCCAGTACTTC
CASSVVGHLQETQYF
>TRBJ2-7|NA|TRBV5-6|TRBD2
TGTGCCAGCAGCACTGATAGCGGGGGGATCCTCTACGAGCAGTACTTC
CASSTDSGGILYEQYF
>TRBJ2-1|NA|TRBV7-6|NA
TGTGCCAGCAGCCCCGGGGTCCAGACTACGAATGAGCAGTTCTTC
CASSPGVQTTNEQFF
>TRBJ1-2|NA|TRBV6-1|NA
TGTGCCAGCAGTGAAGAGATAGTCAGGAGGTATGGCTACACCTTC
CASSEEIVRRYGYTF
>TRBJ2-7|NA|TRBV9|NA
TGTGCCAGCAGCCCTACGTCGACAGTTTACGAGCAGTACTTC
CASSPTSTVYEQYF
>TRBJ1-5|NA|TRBV10-3|NA
TGTGCCATCAGTGCAACAGGCGATCAGCCCCAGCATTTT
CAISATGDQPQHF
>TRBJ1-4|NA|TRBV19|NA
TGTGCCAGTAGTATCCCCAGGGGTACTAATGAAAAACTGTTTTTT
CASSIPRGTNEKLFF
>TRBJ2-7|NA|TRBV7-9|TRBD1
TGTGCCAGCAGCATGAGACAGGGTTGGCACGAGCAGTACTTC
CASSMRQGWHEQYF
>TRBJ2-5|NA|TRBV19|TRBD1
TGTGCCAGTGGCTTTGGGACAGGGGAGAAGACCCAGTACTTC
CASGFGTGEKTQYF
>TRBJ1-4|NA|TRBV29-1|TRBD1
TGCAGCGTTGCTGACAGGGTTAATGAAAAACTGTTTTTT
CSVADRVNEKLFF
>TRBJ1-2|NA|TRBV4-2|NA
TGTGCCAGCAGCCAAGATACGGGGTTGTGGGATGGCTACACCTTC
CASSQDTGLWDGYTF
>TRBJ1-5|NA|TRBV6-6|TRBD1
TGTGCCAGCAGTTACCCCTCGACAGGGGGCAATCAGCCCCAGCATTTT
CASSYPSTGGNQPQHF
>TRBJ1-1|NA|TRBV5-1|NA
TGCGCCAGCAGCTTGGGGGCCAGGGGCACTGAAGCTTTCTTT
CASSLGARGTEAFF
>TRBJ2-1|few|TRBV5-4|TRBD2
TGTGCCAGCAGCTTGACCCGACTAGCGGGGGGTGTGTCCTACAATGAGCAGTTCTTC
CASSLTRLAGGVSYNEQFF
>TRBJ2-7|NA|TRBV5-1|TRBD1
TGCGCCAGCAGCTTGGCGGCAGGGGGCGCGAAGGAGCAGTACTTC
CASSLAAGGAKEQYF
>TRBJ1-2|NA|TRBV13|NA
TGTGCCAGCAGCTTAGGACGAGCCTACTATGGCTACACCTTC
CASSLGRAYYGYTF
>TRBJ1-3|NA|TRBV3-1/TRBV3-2|NA
TGTGCCACCCAAGGGGTCTTTGGAAACACCATATATTTT
CATQGVFGNTIYF
>TRBJ2-3|once|TRBV19|NA
TGTGCCAGTAGTCAAACTATTAGCACAGATACGCAGTATTTT
CASSQTISTDTQYF
>TRBJ1-2|NA|TRBV18|NA
TGTGCCAGCTCACCGGATAAAATAGGACTATATGGCTACACCTTC
CASSPDKIGLYGYTF
>TRBJ2-4|NA|TRBV15|TRBD1
TGTGCCACCAGCAGCCGGGACAGGGGAAACATTCAGTACTTC
CATSSRDRGNIQYF
>TRBJ1-5|NA|TRBV28|TRBD1
TGTGCCAGCAGTTCACAGGGGGCTAGGCCCCAGCATTTT
CASSSQGARPQHF
>TRBJ1-4|NA|TRBV4-2|TRBD1
TGTGCCAGCAGCCAAGAAATAGGGACAGGGGGGATCGTGGTCAGTGAAAAACTGTTTTTT
CASSQEIGTGGIVVSEKLFF